This entry features one TCR beta chain sequence. The target antigen is unknown. This sample stems from a study of cytomegalovirus exposure and HLA in healthy donors. Across the study: Unique TCR beta sequences numbering about 100 million came from 150 million to 200 million T cells in an earlier analysis. Study findings and constraints: The sole available immune exposure information was CMV serostatus.

The germline V gene encodes CDR1 SNHLY and CDR2 FYNNEI. The V gene lost 8 bases and the J gene lost 0 bases, with 13 bases spanning the gap. The CDR3 is 14 amino acids. The study sampled nominally healthy donors, though unrecorded immune exposures were likely. In the PCR, 60 Vbeta and 13 Jbeta primers were used. Original data processing: Roughly 81 million unique TCR beta chains, roughly 11 million shared, were counted in a later analysis. Sequencing used immunoSEQ multiplex PCR; TCRdb keeps in-frame clones, though not all of them. V, J and clone size are taken as reported in that table, and D and trimming were inferred from the DNA itself. The sample consists of about 120,000 clones, roughly four fifths of them appearing once.

The chain is built from TRBV2 and TRBJ1-1, with D perhaps matching TRBD1 (5 bases). The TCR sequence derives from a woman between 18 and 30 years old in good health and CMV-seronegative. Sequenced sample: PBMCs. The CDR3 region has the DNA TGTGCCAGCGGGGCAGCTCCCCTGAACACTGAAGCTTTCTTT. Amino acids: CASGAAPLNTEAFF.